The text below deals with one T cell receptor beta chain. The data were taken from a study of cytotoxic CD8 clonotypes in ibrutinib-treated CLL. Study at large: Partial response was seen in about 24 patients and complete response in 2; after median around 69 months, about 14 stayed remitted, roughly 12 progressed. Specimens for response were gathered following a median roughly eleven months of therapy, spanning 6 to 36.

Sequenced by immunoSEQ multiplex PCR; TCRdb stores in-frame clones only, minus some. The data show 110,000 to 150,000 clones, roughly three quarters seen once. Between the trimmed V and J ends, which lost 4 bases and 2 bases, there was a span of 11 bases. Per the germline V gene, CDR1 is SGHNT and CDR2 is YENEEA. The CDR3 extends over 14 amino acids. As input for TCR beta libraries, roughly 2 micrograms of genomic DNA came from cryopreserved PBMCs. This chain uses TRBV11-3 with TRBJ2-5; D might be TRBD1 or TRBD2, each matching 5 bases. The source of this sequence is a human donor with chronic lymphocytic leukemia. The source was PBMCs, collected after 24 months of ibrutinib treatment. CDR3 residues: CASSSGPDQETQYF. The DNA for the CDR3 is TGTGCCAGCAGCTCGGGACCTGATCAAGAGACCCAGTACTTC.